Reported below is one T cell receptor (beta chain). Its antigen is unidentified. This may be a read error: a much more frequent sequence differs by one nucleotide. Previously published methods and listed TCR primers were used for the bulk TCR libraries. TCRdb itself ran the PCR reads through MiXCR, one entry per CDR3 protein. The repertoire consists of about 640,000 distinct CDR3 sequences, with about 20% occurring once and the leading ten covering roughly 0.83%. Sorted cells numbering roughly 20,000 to 1,000,000, with 10%, 30% or 50% RNA, yielded the naive CD8 libraries. This sample was included in a study of molecular identifiers for immune sequencing clone quantification. Study overall: RNA, taken in replicates from around 18,000 or 91,000 naive CD8 cells, was split five ways, with four sequenced. Study-wide points: For effector cells, clones above 20 RNA copies held over 98% of molecules; for naive cells, under 1%.

V was cut by 3 bases and J by 3 bases, with 12 bases left in between. Germline V lookup: CDR1 SGHRS, CDR2 YFSETQ. This CDR3 is 15 amino acids long. The sample consisted of naive CD8+ T cells from blood, with Jurkat cell RNA spiked in. Indicated subset: FACS-sorted CD8+CD4-CCR7+CD45RA+ naive T cells. The TCR sequence derives from a human donor in good health. Some libraries in this study had Jurkat cell RNA spiked in. This sequence joins TRBV5-1 and TRBJ2-2, with D perhaps matching TRBD2 (5 bases). Written as DNA, the CDR3 is TGCGCCAGCAGCTGGCATGGGGAGTACACCGGGGAGCTGTTTTTT. Its translation: CASSWHGEYTGELFF.